This T cell receptor beta chain is drawn from a study of blood T cell repertoires in COVID-19. Study information: PBMCs, B-cell-depleted T cells, or T cells were the source of the cDNA or gDNA that made up the material.

The CDR3 has 15 residues. Germline values: CDR1 KGHSH, CDR2 LQKENI. The trim removed 3 bases at V and 5 bases at J, leaving 7 bases unmatched. The data were produced by immunoSEQ multiplex PCR, yet TCRdb's version contains in-frame clones alone and is incomplete. The repertoire holds roughly 300,000 clones, roughly nine tenths seen once, with roughly 12% in the top ten. The chain links TRBV18 to TRBJ2-1; 7 bases are shared with TRBD1. The specimen sequenced was peripheral blood. The source is a woman in her 30s with COVID-19, enrolled during active disease. The CDR3 sequence: CASSPRRQGNNEQFF. CDR3 bases: TGTGCCAGCTCACCCCGGAGACAGGGTAACAATGAGCAGTTCTTC.